This record covers a single T cell receptor beta chain. CDR1 is MGHRA, CDR2 YSYEKL, per germline. This CDR3 contains 15 residues. Deletions cut 3 bases from V and 8 bases from J, with 18 bases between. This sample stems from a study of CD39 and CD103 CD8 tumor-infiltrating T cells. TCRdb's table, derived via immunoSEQ multiplex PCR, lists solely in-frame clones and lacks some. This table has under 20,000 clones, around nine tenths appearing once. The chain employs TRBV4-1 and TRBJ2-3; D possibly corresponds to TRBD1 (5 bases). The sequencing input was CD8+ T cells sorted from blood. Subset specified: total memory CD8 T cells (CD45RA-CCR7+/-) from blood or uninvolved lymph node. The clonotype comes from a human donor with head and neck squamous cell carcinoma. The DNA for the CDR3 is TGCGCCAGCAGCCAGGGAACTCCCACACAGGCTACGCAGTATTTT. This sequence encodes CASSQGTPTQATQYF.